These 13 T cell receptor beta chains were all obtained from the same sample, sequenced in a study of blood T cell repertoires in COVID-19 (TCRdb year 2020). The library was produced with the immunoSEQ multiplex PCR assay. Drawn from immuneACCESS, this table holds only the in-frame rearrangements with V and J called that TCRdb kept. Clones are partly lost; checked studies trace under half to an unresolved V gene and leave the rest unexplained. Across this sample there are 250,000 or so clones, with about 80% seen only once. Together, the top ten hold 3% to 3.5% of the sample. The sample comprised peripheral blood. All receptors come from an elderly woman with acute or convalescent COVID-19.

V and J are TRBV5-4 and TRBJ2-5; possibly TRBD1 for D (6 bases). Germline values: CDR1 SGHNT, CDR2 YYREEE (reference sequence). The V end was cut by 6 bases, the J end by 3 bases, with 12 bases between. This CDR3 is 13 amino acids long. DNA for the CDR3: TGTGCCAGCACGACGCAGGGGAAAGAGACCCAGTACTTC. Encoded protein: CASTTQGKETQYF.

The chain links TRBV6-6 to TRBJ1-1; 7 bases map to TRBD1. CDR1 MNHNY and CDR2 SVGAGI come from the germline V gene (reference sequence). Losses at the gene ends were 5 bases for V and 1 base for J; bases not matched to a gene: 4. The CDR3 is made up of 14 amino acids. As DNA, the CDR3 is TGTGCCAGCAGTCACCGACAGGGGAACACTGAAGCTTTCTTT. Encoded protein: CASSHRQGNTEAFF.

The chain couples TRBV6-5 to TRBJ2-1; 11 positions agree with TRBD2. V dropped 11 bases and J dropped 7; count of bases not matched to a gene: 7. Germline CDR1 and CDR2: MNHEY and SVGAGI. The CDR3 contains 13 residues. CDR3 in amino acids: CASRLAGRNEQFF. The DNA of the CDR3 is TGTGCCTCCAGACTAGCGGGACGGAATGAGCAGTTCTTC.

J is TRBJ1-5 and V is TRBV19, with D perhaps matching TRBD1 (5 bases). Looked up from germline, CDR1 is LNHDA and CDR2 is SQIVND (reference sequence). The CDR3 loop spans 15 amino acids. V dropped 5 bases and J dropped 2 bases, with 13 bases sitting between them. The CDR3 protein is CASSADTLGNQPQHF. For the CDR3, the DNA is TGTGCCAGTAGTGCGGACACCTTGGGCAATCAGCCCCAGCATTTT.

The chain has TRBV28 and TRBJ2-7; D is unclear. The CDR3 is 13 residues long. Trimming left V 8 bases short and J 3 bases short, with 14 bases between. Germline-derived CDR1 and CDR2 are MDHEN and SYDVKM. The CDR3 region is CASRSHTIYEQYF. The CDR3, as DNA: TGTGCCAGCCGCTCTCACACCATCTACGAGCAGTACTTC.

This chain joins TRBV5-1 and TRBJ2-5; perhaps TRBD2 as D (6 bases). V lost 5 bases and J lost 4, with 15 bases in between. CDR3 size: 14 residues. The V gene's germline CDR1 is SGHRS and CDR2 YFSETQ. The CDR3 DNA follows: TGCGCCAGCAGGGTAGGGCCCGGGGGAGAGACCCAGTACTTC. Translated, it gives CASRVGPGGETQYF.

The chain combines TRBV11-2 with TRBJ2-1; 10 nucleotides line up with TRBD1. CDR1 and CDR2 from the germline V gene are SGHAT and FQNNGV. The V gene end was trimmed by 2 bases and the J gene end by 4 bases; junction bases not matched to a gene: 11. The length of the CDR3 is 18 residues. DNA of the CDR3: TGTGCCAGCAGCTTACACCGACAGGGGGCGAGCCCTTACAATGAGCAGTTCTTC. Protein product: CASSLHRQGASPYNEQFF.

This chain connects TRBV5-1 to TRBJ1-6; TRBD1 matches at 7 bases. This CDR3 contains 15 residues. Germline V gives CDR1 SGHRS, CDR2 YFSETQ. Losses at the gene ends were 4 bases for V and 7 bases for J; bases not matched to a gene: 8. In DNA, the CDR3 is TGCGCCAGCAGCCAAACGACAGGGATGAATTCACCCCTCCACTTT. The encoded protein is CASSQTTGMNSPLHF.

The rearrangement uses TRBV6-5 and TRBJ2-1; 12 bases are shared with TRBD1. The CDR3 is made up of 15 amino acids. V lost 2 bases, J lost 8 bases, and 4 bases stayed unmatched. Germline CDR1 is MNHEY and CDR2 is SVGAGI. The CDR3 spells CASSYGDRGHDEQFF. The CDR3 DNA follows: TGTGCCAGCAGTTACGGGGACAGGGGGCATGATGAGCAGTTCTTC.

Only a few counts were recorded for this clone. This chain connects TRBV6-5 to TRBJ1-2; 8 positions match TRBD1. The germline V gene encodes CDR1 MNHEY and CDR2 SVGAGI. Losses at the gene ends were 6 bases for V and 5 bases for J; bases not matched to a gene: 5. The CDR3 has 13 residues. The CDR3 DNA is TGTGCCAGCAGAGGACAGGGTGTATATGGCTACACCTTC. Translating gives CASRGQGVYGYTF.

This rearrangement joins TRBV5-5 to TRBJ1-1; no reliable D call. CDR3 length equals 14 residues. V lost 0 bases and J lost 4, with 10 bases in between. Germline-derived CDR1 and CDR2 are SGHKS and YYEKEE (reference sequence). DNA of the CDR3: TGTGCCAGCAGCTTGGTGGGGAGGAGCACTGAAGCTTTCTTT. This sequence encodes CASSLVGRSTEAFF.

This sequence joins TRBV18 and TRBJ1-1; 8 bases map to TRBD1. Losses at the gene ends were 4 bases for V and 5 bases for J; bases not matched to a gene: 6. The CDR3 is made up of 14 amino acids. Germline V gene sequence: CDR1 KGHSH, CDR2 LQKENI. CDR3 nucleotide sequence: TGTGCCAGCTCACATCCAACAGGGGGTACTGAAGCTTTCTTT. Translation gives CASSHPTGGTEAFF.

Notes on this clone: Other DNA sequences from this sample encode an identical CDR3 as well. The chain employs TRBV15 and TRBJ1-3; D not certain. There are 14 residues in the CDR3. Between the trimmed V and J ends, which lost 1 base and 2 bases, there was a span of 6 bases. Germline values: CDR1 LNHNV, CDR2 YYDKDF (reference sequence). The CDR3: CATSRVGAGNTIYF. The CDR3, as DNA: TGTGCCACCAGCAGAGTCGGAGCTGGAAACACCATATATTTT.